The 3 T cell receptor beta chains below all came from one sample that was sequenced in a study of T cell repertoires in cytomegalovirus infection. In TCRdb, the reads were re-called with MiXCR into one record per CDR3 protein. The profile shows roughly 640,000 distinct CDR3 sequences, around 24% of them singletons. Sequences were obtained from CD8+ T cells from PBMCs. The receptors originated from a human donor in good health (CMV status not recorded). Some clones in this sample may be carry-over from other donors' samples.

This clonotype was counted many times. CDR3 sequence (DNA): TGTGCCAGCAGCTTAGATTCCGGCCTAGGGTACGAGCAGTACGTC. Encoded protein: CASSLDSGLGYEQYV. This chain uses TRBV7-2 with TRBJ2-7; D remains ambiguous. The CDR3 has 15 residues. Between the trimmed V and J ends, which lost 1 base and 4 bases, there was a span of 14 bases. CDR1 SGHTA and CDR2 FQGNSA come from the germline V gene.

This clonotype was counted at least ten times. The chain has TRBV6-2 or TRBV6-3 and TRBJ1-2; 7 bases fit TRBD1. The CDR3 is made up of 15 amino acids. J lost 6 bases, V lost 0 bases, and 7 bases had no gene match. Germline V gene sequence: CDR1 MNHEY, CDR2 SVGEGT. The CDR3 sequence: CASSYSKRTGDGYTF. CDR3 coding DNA: TGTGCCAGCAGTTACTCGAAGAGGACAGGCGATGGCTACACCTTC.

Of note for this clonotype: A much larger clone lies a single base off, so this may be a read error. The CDR3 end shows no conserved phenylalanine or tryptophan, and so a read error is likely. The chain has TRBV7-6 and TRBJ1-1; D is perhaps TRBD1 (6 bases). This CDR3 region has 13 residues. Looked up from germline, CDR1 is SGHVS and CDR2 is FNYEAQ. V dropped 5 bases and J dropped 5 bases, with 12 bases sitting between them. DNA of the CDR3: TGTGCCAGCAGCCTGCCGGGGGCGACTGAAGCTTTCTTG. It yields the protein CASSLPGATEAFL.